A selection of T cell receptor beta chains follows, all from one sample in a study of blood T cell repertoires in COVID-19. TCRdb's copy holds only in-frame clones and misses some; the assay was immunoSEQ multiplex PCR. The sample carries 150,000 or so clones, 65% to 85% recorded once. Material for sequencing was peripheral blood. The receptor set was obtained from a man aged 60-69 years with active or convalescent COVID-19. The CDR3 runs from the conserved cysteine through the conserved F or W. D genes are given only for firm matches. Rows give clone size only sometimes, using once, few, many, or a class for an expanded clone.

>-|TRBJ1-6|TRBV25-1|once
CASSAEKYNSPLHF
TGTGCCAGCAGTGCGGAGAAGTATAATTCACCCCTCCACTTT
>-|TRBJ2-7|TRBV4-1|-
CASSQGYVGWGDEQYF
TGCGCCAGCAGCCAAGGGTACGTCGGTTGGGGGGACGAGCAGTACTTC
>TRBD2|TRBJ2-1|TRBV20-1|-
CSASRSGGPYNEQFF
TGCAGTGCTAGTCGTAGCGGGGGCCCGTACAATGAGCAGTTCTTC
>-|TRBJ2-7|TRBV28|-
CASSLSLSIGAPLSYEQYF
TGTGCCAGCAGTTTATCGTTGTCAATTGGGGCCCCTTTGTCCTACGAGCAGTACTTC
>TRBD1|TRBJ1-1|TRBV6-5|-
CASTRGRDTEAFF
TGTGCCAGCACCAGGGGGAGAGACACTGAAGCTTTCTTT
>-|TRBJ2-7|TRBV6-6|once
CASSLKGDKYEQYF
TGTGCCAGCAGTCTAAAAGGGGACAAGTACGAGCAGTACTTC
>TRBD1|TRBJ1-5|TRBV2|once
CASSRDRGKGQPQHF
TGTGCCAGCAGTCGGGACAGGGGAAAAGGTCAGCCCCAGCATTTT
>TRBD1|TRBJ1-2|TRBV7-9|-
CASSSGTGGYGYTF
TGTGCCAGCAGCAGCGGGACAGGGGGATATGGCTACACCTTC
>-|TRBJ2-7|TRBV9|once
CASSARDSRAGKTYEQYF
TGTGCCAGCAGCGCTCGGGACAGTCGGGCGGGAAAAACCTACGAGCAGTACTTC
>-|TRBJ1-3|TRBV28|-
CASSFSRNSGNTIYF
TGTGCCAGCAGTTTCTCCAGAAACTCTGGAAACACCATATATTTT
>-|TRBJ1-5|TRBV20-1|-
CSASLMRLDQPQHF
TGCAGTGCTAGTCTTATGCGGCTAGATCAGCCCCAGCATTTT
>-|TRBJ2-2|TRBV11-2|-
CASSIGVPGTGELFF
TGTGCCAGCAGCATAGGGGTTCCGGGCACCGGGGAGCTGTTTTTT
>TRBD2|TRBJ2-7|TRBV5-8|-
CASSSYPGLAGRARYEQYF
TGTGCCAGCAGCTCATACCCTGGACTAGCGGGAAGGGCGCGCTACGAGCAGTACTTC
>-|TRBJ1-3|TRBV3-1/TRBV3-2|-
CASSPSSGNTIYF
TGTGCCAGCAGTCCTAGCTCTGGAAACACCATATATTTT
>TRBD1|TRBJ2-5|TRBV7-7|-
CASSLAGGSGETQYF
TGTGCCAGCAGCTTAGCAGGGGGCTCAGGAGAGACCCAGTACTTC
>TRBD2|TRBJ2-1|TRBV28|few
CASSSLTRLASSEQFF
TGTGCCAGCAGTTCACTGACCAGACTAGCTTCAAGTGAGCAGTTCTTC
>-|TRBJ1-1|TRBV6-6|once
CASSYSLSGREAFF
TGTGCCAGCAGTTACTCTTTGTCAGGGAGGGAAGCTTTCTTT
>-|TRBJ1-2|TRBV3-1/TRBV3-2|-
CASSQESLLGTPQRGGYTF
TGTGCCAGCAGCCAAGAGTCCCTCCTCGGGACACCCCAACGGGGTGGCTACACCTTC
>-|TRBJ1-2|TRBV5-4|many
CASSLGGTYGYTF
TGTGCCAGCAGCCTCGGGGGGACTTATGGCTACACCTTC
>TRBD2|TRBJ2-5|TRBV5-1|-
CASSPGTSQETQYF
TGCGCCAGCAGCCCTGGGACTAGCCAAGAGACCCAGTACTTC
>TRBD1|TRBJ2-2|TRBV14|-
CASSQDRGPLTGELFF
TGTGCCAGCAGCCAGGACAGGGGGCCATTAACCGGGGAGCTGTTTTTT
>TRBD1|TRBJ1-6|TRBV11-2|-
CASSLDQGAHSPLHF
TGTGCCAGCAGCTTAGATCAGGGGGCACATTCACCCCTCCACTTT
>-|TRBJ2-3|TRBV14|-
CASSQLLSGTDTQYF
TGTGCCAGCAGCCAACTGCTCAGCGGGACAGATACGCAGTATTTT
>TRBD1|TRBJ1-5|TRBV19|-
CASSRTGAIAEGNQPQHF
TGTGCCAGTAGTCGGACAGGGGCGATCGCAGAGGGCAATCAGCCCCAGCATTTT
>-|TRBJ2-3|TRBV24-1|-
CATSDFTLGWGDTQYF
TGTGCCACCAGTGATTTTACCTTAGGGTGGGGCGATACGCAGTATTTT
>TRBD2|TRBJ2-2|TRBV24-1|-
CATSDLRSASGAPGELFF
TGTGCCACCAGTGATTTGCGGTCAGCTAGCGGGGCTCCCGGGGAGCTGTTTTTT
>-|TRBJ1-3|TRBV19|-
CASSIGSSSGNTIYF
TGTGCCAGTAGTATAGGCTCCAGCTCTGGAAACACCATATATTTT
>TRBD1|TRBJ1-2|TRBV25-1|-
CASEPGQGLYGYTF
TGTGCCAGCGAACCGGGACAGGGGCTCTATGGCTACACCTTC
>TRBD1|TRBJ1-4|TRBV6-1|-
CASSPGQGSEKLFF
TGTGCCAGCAGTCCCGGACAGGGTAGTGAAAAACTGTTTTTT
>TRBD1|TRBJ1-1|TRBV7-9|-
CASSGQGRRGEAFF
TGTGCCAGCAGCGGACAGGGGCGCCGTGGGGAAGCTTTCTTT
>-|TRBJ2-1|TRBV6-5|-
CASIRASYNEQFF
TGTGCCAGCATCAGGGCATCCTACAATGAGCAGTTCTTC
>-|TRBJ1-1|TRBV7-3|-
CASSFSEGTEAFF
TGTGCCAGCAGCTTCTCGGAGGGCACTGAAGCTTTCTTT
>-|TRBJ2-1|TRBV7-9|-
CASSLRGNEQFF
TGTGCCAGCAGCTTGCGGGGAAATGAGCAGTTCTTC
>TRBD2|TRBJ2-7|TRBV7-9|once
CASSQSGGAYEQYF
TGTGCCAGCAGCCAAAGCGGGGGGGCATACGAGCAGTACTTC
>TRBD2|TRBJ2-2|TRBV6-5|-
CASRPTSGNPGELFF
TGTGCCAGCAGGCCAACTAGCGGTAATCCCGGGGAGCTGTTTTTT
>-|TRBJ2-3|TRBV5-1|few
CASSRDSPYTDTQYF
TGCGCCAGCAGCCGAGACAGCCCGTACACAGATACGCAGTATTTT
>-|TRBJ1-3|TRBV28|-
CASSLSVTVGNTIYF
TGTGCCAGCAGTTTATCCGTGACAGTTGGAAACACCATATATTTT
>TRBD1|TRBJ2-1|TRBV5-1|-
CASSAEGDRAHEQFF
TGCGCCAGCAGCGCGGAGGGGGACAGGGCCCATGAGCAGTTCTTC
>-|TRBJ1-5|TRBV4-1|many
CASSQDPEANQPQHF
TGCGCCAGCAGCCAAGATCCAGAAGCGAATCAGCCCCAGCATTTT
>TRBD2|TRBJ2-7|TRBV19|-
CASSISGLGTSPHEQYF
TGTGCCAGTAGTATTTCAGGTTTAGGGACTAGCCCCCACGAGCAGTACTTC
>TRBD1|TRBJ1-1|TRBV12-3/TRBV12-4|-
CASTFRGVTEAFF
TGTGCCAGCACTTTCAGGGGGGTCACTGAAGCTTTCTTT
>TRBD1|TRBJ1-1|TRBV5-1|-
CASRPRTGPNTEAFF
TGCGCCAGCAGACCCCGGACAGGGCCGAACACTGAAGCTTTCTTT
>-|TRBJ1-5|TRBV18|few
CASSPRGNRDQPQHF
TGTGCCAGCTCACCACGAGGGAATCGAGATCAGCCCCAGCATTTT
>-|TRBJ2-5|TRBV5-1|-
CASSLGLVGGETQYF
TGCGCCAGCAGCTTGGGACTGGTAGGCGGGGAGACCCAGTACTTC
>-|TRBJ1-2|TRBV20-1|-
CSALTREGYTF
TGCAGTGCTTTAACCCGGGAGGGCTACACCTTC
>TRBD1|TRBJ2-7|TRBV7-6|-
CASSLEDRGLYEQYF
TGTGCCAGCAGCTTAGAGGACAGGGGTTTATACGAGCAGTACTTC
>-|TRBJ2-3|TRBV21-1|-
CASSKGRTSGYYGTQYF
TGTGCCAGCAGCAAAGGTCGGACTAGCGGGTACTATGGGACGCAGTATTTT
>-|TRBJ2-7|TRBV3-1/TRBV3-2|-
CASSQPGTHEQYF
TGTGCCAGCAGCCAACCGGGAACCCACGAGCAGTACTTC
>-|TRBJ2-2|TRBV10-3|-
CAISESTLAGTGELFF
TGTGCCATCAGTGAGTCGACCCTAGCCGGCACCGGGGAGCTGTTTTTT
>-|TRBJ1-3|TRBV3-1/TRBV3-2|-
CASSPGFSGNTIYF
TGTGCCAGCAGCCCAGGTTTCTCTGGAAACACCATATATTTT
>-|TRBJ2-7|TRBV9|-
CASSVLASPYEQYF
TGTGCCAGCAGCGTTCTCGCTAGCCCCTACGAGCAGTACTTC
>TRBD2|TRBJ2-7|TRBV6-5|few
CASFPGGAPSYEQYF
TGTGCCAGCTTCCCCGGGGGGGCACCGTCCTACGAGCAGTACTTC
>-|TRBJ2-1|TRBV5-1|-
CASSLAGVEQFF
TGCGCCAGCAGCTTGGCCGGGGTTGAGCAGTTCTTC
>TRBD1|TRBJ2-6|TRBV19|-
CASSIDRGQGANVLTF
TGTGCCAGTAGTATAGACAGGGGGCAAGGGGCCAACGTCCTGACTTTC
>-|TRBJ2-1|TRBV10-2|-
CAISRETYNEQFF
TGCGCCATTAGCCGAGAAACGTACAATGAGCAGTTCTTC